Included here is one T cell receptor beta chain sequence, with context. The antigen remains unidentified. These data come from a study of cytomegalovirus exposure and HLA in healthy donors. Study context: Among 350 to 500 genotyped donors, around 81% fell in the Caucasian-associated ancestry cluster.

The primer mix had 60 Vbeta and 13 Jbeta primers. Method: immunoSEQ multiplex PCR; TCRdb's copy keeps in-frame clones and lacks some. Of 140,000 to 150,000 clones in the sample, around 78% were seen once. In germline, CDR1 is LGHNA, CDR2 YSLEER. The V end lost 1 base, the J end lost 3 bases, and 16 bases lay between the germline ends. The CDR3 is 16 amino acids. Study findings and constraints: Several V segments, TRBV6-2 and TRBV6-3 among them, could not be told apart and were dropped.

This rearrangement joins TRBV4-3 to TRBJ2-7, with D perhaps TRBD2 (6 bases). The source of this sequence is a man in his forties in good health and CMV-seropositive. The sequenced sample consisted of PBMCs. Here the CDR3 DNA reads TGCGCCAGCAGCCAAGGATTAGCGGAGGAAGACTACGAGCAGTACTTC. This sequence encodes CASSQGLAEEDYEQYF.